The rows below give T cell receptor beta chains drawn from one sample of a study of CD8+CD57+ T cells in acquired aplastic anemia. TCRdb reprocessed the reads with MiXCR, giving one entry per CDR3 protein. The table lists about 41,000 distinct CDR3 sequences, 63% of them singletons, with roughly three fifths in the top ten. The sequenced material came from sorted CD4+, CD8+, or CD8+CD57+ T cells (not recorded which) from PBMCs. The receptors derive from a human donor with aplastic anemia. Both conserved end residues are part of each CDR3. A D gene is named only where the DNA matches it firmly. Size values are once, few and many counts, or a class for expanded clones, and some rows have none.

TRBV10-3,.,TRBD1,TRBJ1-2,TGTGCCATCAGCGAGTGGTCCGGGACAGGGCTGGAAGGCTACACCTTC,CAISEWSGTGLEGYTF
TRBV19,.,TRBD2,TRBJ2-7,TGTGCCAGTACCCCAGTTGGGGGGGAAGAGCAGTACTTC,CASTPVGGEEQYF
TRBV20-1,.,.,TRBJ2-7,TGCAGTGCTAGAGATTTTGCGGGGAACTACAATGAGCAGTACTTC,CSARDFAGNYNEQYF
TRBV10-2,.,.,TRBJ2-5,TGTGCCAGCAACCCGGGGGCCCTCAGGGAGGCCCAGTACTTC,CASNPGALREAQYF
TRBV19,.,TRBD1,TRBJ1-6,TGTGCCAGTAGTACCTCAGGGGGCGCGGGTTCACCCCTCCACTTT,CASSTSGGAGSPLHF
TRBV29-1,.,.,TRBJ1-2,TGCAGCGTTCGGCGCGGACCGTCAGGTGAGAGTGGCTACACCTTC,CSVRRGPSGESGYTF
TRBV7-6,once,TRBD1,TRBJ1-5,TGTGCCAGCAGCTTAGGACAGGGGGTTCAGCCCCAGCATTTT,CASSLGQGVQPQHF
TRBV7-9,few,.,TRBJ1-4,TGTGCCAGCAGCTTAGGCGGAAAACTGTTTTTT,CASSLGGKLFF
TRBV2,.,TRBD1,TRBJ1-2,TGTGCCAGCAGTGGGACAGGGGGAGGCTACACCTTC,CASSGTGGGYTF
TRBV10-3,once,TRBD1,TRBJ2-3,TGTGCCATCGGGGCTGACAGGGGGGCAGATACGCAGTATTTT,CAIGADRGADTQYF
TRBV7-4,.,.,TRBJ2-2,TGTGCCAGCCTGAGGGCCACCGGGGAGCTGTTTTTT,CASLRATGELFF
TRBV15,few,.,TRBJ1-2,TGTGCCACCAGCAGTGGTAGTTTCACGAACACCTTC,CATSSGSFTNTF
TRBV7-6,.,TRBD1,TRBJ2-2,TGTGCCAGCAGTACCGACAGGGGGCGGTCCGGGGAGCTGTTTTTT,CASSTDRGRSGELFF
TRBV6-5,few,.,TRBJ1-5,TGTGCCAGCAGTAACCGGGATCAACTTAGCAATCAGCCCCAGCATTTT,CASSNRDQLSNQPQHF
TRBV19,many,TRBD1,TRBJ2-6,TGTGCCAGCATAGACAGGGGGCGAAAAGTCTCTGGGGCCAACGTCCTGACTTTC,CASIDRGRKVSGANVLTF
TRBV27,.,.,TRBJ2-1,TGTGCCAGCAGTTTACCCCCGGGACCAAGACACAATGAGCAGTTCTTC,CASSLPPGPRHNEQFF
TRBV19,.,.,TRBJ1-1,TGTGCCAGCTGTAGGGGCTACACGACCACTGAAGCTTTCTTT,CASCRGYTTTEAFF
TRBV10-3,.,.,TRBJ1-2,TGTGCCATCCCCCTGCCGGGCGAATATGGCTACACCTTC,CAIPLPGEYGYTF
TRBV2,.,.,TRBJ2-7,TGTGCCAGCAGTGAGGGCACCGGTTGGGAGCAGTACTTC,CASSEGTGWEQYF
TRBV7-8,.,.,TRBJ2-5,TGTGCCAGCAGAGGAGGGGCGGAGACCCAGTACTTC,CASRGGAETQYF
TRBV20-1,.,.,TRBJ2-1,TGCAGTGCTGCCCGGGGGAATGAGCAGTTCTTC,CSAARGNEQFF
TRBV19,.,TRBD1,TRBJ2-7,TGTGCCAGTAGCGGGACAGTCGCCTCCTACGAGCAGTACTTC,CASSGTVASYEQYF
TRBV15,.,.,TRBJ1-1,TGTGCCACCAGAATCAGACAAGGAGGTATTGAAGCTTTCTTT,CATRIRQGGIEAFF
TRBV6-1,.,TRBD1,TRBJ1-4,TGTGCCAGCACCCAGACAGGGAAAGGTGAAAAACTGTTTTTT,CASTQTGKGEKLFF
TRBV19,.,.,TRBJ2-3,TGTGCCAGCCAGGGGGGGAACCGAGATACGCAGTATTTT,CASQGGNRDTQYF
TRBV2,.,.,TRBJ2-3,TGTGCCAGCAGGTGGAACGAGCAGGATACGCAGTATTTT,CASRWNEQDTQYF
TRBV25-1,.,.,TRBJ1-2,TGTGCCAGCGCCGATACAGATTTCTATGGCTACACCTTC,CASADTDFYGYTF
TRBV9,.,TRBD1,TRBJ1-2,TGTGCCAGCAGTGAGTCGGACAGGATTGATGGCTACACCTTC,CASSESDRIDGYTF
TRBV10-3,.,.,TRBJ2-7,TGTGCCAGTAGTCCGGAGGGACAGTCCTACGAGCAGTACTTC,CASSPEGQSYEQYF
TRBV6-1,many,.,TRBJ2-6,TGTGCCAGCAGTGGAACAGGGTCGGGGGCCAACGTCCTGACTTTC,CASSGTGSGANVLTF
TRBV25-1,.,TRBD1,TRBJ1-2,TGTGCCAGTAACCGGGACAGCAACTATGGCTACACCTTC,CASNRDSNYGYTF
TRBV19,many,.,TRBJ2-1,TGTGCCAGTAGTATAGCAAGGTCCCCATACAATGAGCAGTTCTTC,CASSIARSPYNEQFF
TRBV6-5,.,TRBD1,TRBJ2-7,TGTGCCAGCAGTTACCAGGGGACAGGTACGACCTACGAGCAGTACTTC,CASSYQGTGTTYEQYF
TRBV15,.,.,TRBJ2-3,TGTGCCACGTCGACAGTGAGGGGAGATACGCAGTATTTT,CATSTVRGDTQYF
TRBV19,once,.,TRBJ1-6,TGTGCCAGTACCGCTATGGAAGGAAATAATTCACCCCTCCACTTT,CASTAMEGNNSPLHF
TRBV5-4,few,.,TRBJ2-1,TGTGCCAGCAGCTTGGACAGGTACAATGAGCAGTTCTTC,CASSLDRYNEQFF
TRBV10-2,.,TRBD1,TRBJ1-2,TGTGCCAGCACTGACCTAGGGACAGGGGGCGGCGGCTACACCTTC,CASTDLGTGGGGYTF
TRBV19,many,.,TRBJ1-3,TGTGCCAGTAGTAGCAGTAACTCTGGAAACACCATATATTTT,CASSSSNSGNTIYF
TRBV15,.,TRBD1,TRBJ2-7,TGTGCCACCAGCAGTGAGACAGGGGTTAGAGTCCCCTACGAGCAGTACTTC,CATSSETGVRVPYEQYF
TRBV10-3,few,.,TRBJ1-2,TGTGCCATCAGTGAGGACAGAAACTATGGCTACACCTTC,CAISEDRNYGYTF